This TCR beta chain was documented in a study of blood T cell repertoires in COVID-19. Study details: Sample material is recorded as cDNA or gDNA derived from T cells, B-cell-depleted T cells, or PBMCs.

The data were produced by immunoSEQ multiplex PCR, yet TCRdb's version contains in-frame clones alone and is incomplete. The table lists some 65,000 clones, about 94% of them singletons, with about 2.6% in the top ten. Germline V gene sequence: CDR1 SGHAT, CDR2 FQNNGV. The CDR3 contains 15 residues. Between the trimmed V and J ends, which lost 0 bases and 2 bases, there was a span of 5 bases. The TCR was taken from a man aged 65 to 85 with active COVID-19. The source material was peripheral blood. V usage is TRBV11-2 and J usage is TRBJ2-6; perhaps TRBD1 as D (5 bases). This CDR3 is CASSLDRAGANVLTF. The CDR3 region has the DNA TGTGCCAGCAGCTTAGACAGGGCTGGGGCCAACGTCCTGACTTTC.